A selection of T cell receptor beta chains follows, all from one sample in a study of T-cell reconstitution after alpha-beta-depleted transplantation in children. TCRdb reanalysed the PCR reads using MiXCR and keeps one entry per CDR3 protein. This table holds approximately 500,000 distinct CDR3 sequences, over 9.5% found once. Sequences were derived from PBMCs, sampled before TCRalphabeta/CD19-depleted stem cell transplant. The receptors were sampled from a child younger than 10 with inherited bone marrow failure, due to receive a stem cell transplant. Both conserved end residues are part of each CDR3. Fields, in order: J gene, V gene, clone size, D gene, CDR3 DNA, CDR3 protein. A D gene is named only where the DNA matches it firmly. The listing skips clone size in some rows; elsewhere it reads once, few, many or a size class.

>TRBJ2-1|TRBV20-1|many|TRBD2
TGCAGTGCTAGAAGGGTAGCGGGAGCGGTCTACAATGAGCAGTTCTTC
CSARRVAGAVYNEQFF
>TRBJ2-3|TRBV27|many|-
TGTGCCAGCAGTTTGATCGGGACCACAGATACGCAGTATTTT
CASSLIGTTDTQYF
>TRBJ2-3|TRBV19|-|TRBD2
TGTGCCAGAACTAGCGGGACCGGCCCCCCAGATACGCAGTATTTT
CARTSGTGPPDTQYF
>TRBJ1-6|TRBV2|many|-
TGTGCCAGCAGGCAGGGGCCTTCACCCCTCCACTTT
CASRQGPSPLHF
>TRBJ1-4|TRBV4-1|many|TRBD1
TGCGCCAGCAGCCAATTGAGGACAGGGGGCGAGGAAAAACTGTTTTTT
CASSQLRTGGEEKLFF
>TRBJ2-1|TRBV4-3|many|TRBD2
TGCGCCAGCAGCCAAACCTCTAGCGGGAGGGCGGATAATGAGCAGTTCTTC
CASSQTSSGRADNEQFF
>TRBJ2-1|TRBV19|-|-
TGTGCCAGTAGTCCGCGGACTTATCACTCCTACAATGAGCAGTTCTTC
CASSPRTYHSYNEQFF
>TRBJ2-4|TRBV29-1|-|-
TGCAGCGTTGAAAGGGTGCGGTCTCAAAACATTCAGTACTTC
CSVERVRSQNIQYF
>TRBJ2-7|TRBV3-1|-|TRBD2
TGTGCCAGCAGCTCGGGACTAGCGGAGGACGAGCAGTACTTC
CASSSGLAEDEQYF
>TRBJ2-5|TRBV7-9|many|TRBD1
TGTGCCAGCGACAGGGGAAGAGAGACCCAGTACTTC
CASDRGRETQYF
>TRBJ2-5|TRBV7-2|many|TRBD2
TGTGCCAGCAGCTTAGCACGGGGGGGTGGTGTCGTAGGACGGACCCAGTACTTC
CASSLARGGGVVGRTQYF
>TRBJ2-3|TRBV4-3|-|TRBD1
TGCGCCAGCAGCCATCTACTCTCGGACAGGGGCATCACAGATACGCAGTATTTT
CASSHLLSDRGITDTQYF
>TRBJ2-6|TRBV2|-|TRBD1
TGTGCCAGCAGTCGACAGGGGGCAGCTGGGGCCAACGTCCTGACTTTC
CASSRQGAAGANVLTF
>TRBJ1-4|TRBV20-1|-|-
TGCAGTGTGGGACGGCCGGATGAAAAACTGTTTTTT
CSVGRPDEKLFF
>TRBJ2-7|TRBV29-1|-|TRBD1
TGCAGCGCCGGGACAGCCTACGAGCAGTACTTC
CSAGTAYEQYF
>TRBJ2-3|TRBV7-8|many|-
TGTGCCAGCAGCTTACTAGCTGGGCCAGATACGCAGTATTTT
CASSLLAGPDTQYF
>TRBJ2-7|TRBV12-3/TRBV12-4|-|-
TGTGCCAGCAGTTTCGCGGAGGTTGCATACGAGCAGTACTTC
CASSFAEVAYEQYF
>TRBJ2-1|TRBV20-1|-|TRBD2
TGCAGTGCTAGAGATTTCGGGGCGGGAGGTTTCTACAATGAGCAGTTCTTC
CSARDFGAGGFYNEQFF
>TRBJ1-6|TRBV27|few|-
TGTGCCAGCAGCCTGGCCCCTCCGAGCTCCTATAATTCACCCCTCCACTTT
CASSLAPPSSYNSPLHF
>TRBJ2-7|TRBV5-6|-|TRBD1
TGTGCCAGCAGCGGCATAGGGACAGGGGTTGGGATTCCTACCTACGAGCAGTACTTC
CASSGIGTGVGIPTYEQYF
>TRBJ2-7|TRBV6-5|many|TRBD2
TGTGCCAGCAGTTACTCGTCTAGCGGAACCTACGAGCAGTACTTC
CASSYSSSGTYEQYF
>TRBJ2-7|TRBV20-1|many|-
TGCAGTGCTAGATCCCCCGACGTCTCCTACGAGCAGTACTTC
CSARSPDVSYEQYF
>TRBJ2-7|TRBV20-1|few|TRBD2
TGCTGTGCTAGATTTGGGCGGGAGGCCCTCTACGAGCAGTACTTC
CCARFGREALYEQYF
>TRBJ2-1|TRBV4-2|many|-
TGTGCCAGCAGCCAAGCTCTAGCCCTAGATGAGCAGTTCTTC
CASSQALALDEQFF
>TRBJ2-1|TRBV20-1|many|TRBD2
TGCAGTGCCGAGGAAACTAGCGGGAGCTTCTATGAGCAGTTCTTC
CSAEETSGSFYEQFF
>TRBJ2-1|TRBV28|many|-
TGTGCCAGCAGTCCCCACGCCGGGACGGATTCCTACAATGAGCAGTTCTTC
CASSPHAGTDSYNEQFF
>TRBJ2-3|TRBV20-1|few|-
TGCAGTGCTACACCATACCTTTTCCAGGGCTGGGCAGATACGCAGTATTTT
CSATPYLFQGWADTQYF
>TRBJ2-7|TRBV20-1|many|-
TGCAGTGCTAGAGAATATACTCAACTCTCCTACGAGCAGTACTTC
CSAREYTQLSYEQYF
>TRBJ1-4|TRBV4-3|many|-
TGCGCCAGCAGCGCCCGCGCGGGGAACTTGGGTGAAAAACTGTTTTTT
CASSARAGNLGEKLFF
>TRBJ2-7|TRBV18|-|-
TGTGCCAGCTCACCACCCGCGACAGCACAGGGCGAGCAGTACTTC
CASSPPATAQGEQYF
>TRBJ1-1|TRBV10-3|many|-
TGTGCCATCAGTGACTTGGGCCCTAGCACTGAAGCTTTCTTT
CAISDLGPSTEAFF
>TRBJ2-7|TRBV20-1|many|TRBD2
TGCAGTGCTCCCTCCCCGGGACTAGCGGGAGGCGAGCAGTACTTC
CSAPSPGLAGGEQYF
>TRBJ2-4|TRBV29-1|many|TRBD1
TGCAGCGTTGTTGGACAGGGGTGGAACATTCAGTACTTC
CSVVGQGWNIQYF
>TRBJ1-1|TRBV27|-|-
TGTGCCAGCAGACTCACCGGGGGAAGATTTAACACTGAAGCTTTCTTT
CASRLTGGRFNTEAFF
>TRBJ2-2|TRBV29-1|many|-
TGCAGCGTTGTCGTTGGGGCCGGGGAGCTGTTTTTT
CSVVVGAGELFF
>TRBJ2-7|TRBV7-2|few|TRBD1
TGTGCCAGCGCCAGACAGGGCTGGGTCGAGCAGTACTTC
CASARQGWVEQYF
>TRBJ1-1|TRBV6-2/TRBV6-3|few|TRBD1
TGTGCCAGCAGTTACCCCGACAGGGGGCAAGGAGGCACTGAAGCTTTCTTT
CASSYPDRGQGGTEAFF
>TRBJ2-3|TRBV29-1|many|-
TGCAGCGTCCACACAGATACGCAGTATTTT
CSVHTDTQYF
>TRBJ2-5|TRBV20-1|-|-
TGCAGTGCTAGTGGTGCCAGTTTTACCCAAGAGACCCAGTACTTC
CSASGASFTQETQYF
>TRBJ1-1|TRBV30|-|-
TGTGCCTGGAGCCGGGACACCCACACTGAAGCTTTCTTT
CAWSRDTHTEAFF
>TRBJ2-7|TRBV18|many|-
TGTGCCAGCTCACCAACTCAGGCCCCCTACGAGCAGTACTTC
CASSPTQAPYEQYF
>TRBJ1-4|TRBV28|-|-
TGTGCCAGCACCCACCCGCCGGAGGACAGCGCTGAAAAACTGTTTTTT
CASTHPPEDSAEKLFF
>TRBJ2-7|TRBV6-5|few|-
TGTGCCAGCAGTTACTCCGGGCAGATCTACGAGCAGTACTTC
CASSYSGQIYEQYF
>TRBJ2-2|TRBV6-5|many|-
TGTGCCAGCAGTTACTCGATAGGGCGGGTCACCGGGGAGCTGTTTTTT
CASSYSIGRVTGELFF
>TRBJ2-7|TRBV20-1|few|TRBD2
TGCAGTGCTAGAGAAGCGGGAGTCCCCTACGAGCAGTACTTC
CSAREAGVPYEQYF
>TRBJ1-1|TRBV12-3/TRBV12-4|many|-
TGTGCCAGCAGTTTAGGGGGTGCCTTCGGCGCTGAAGCTTTCTTT
CASSLGGAFGAEAFF
>TRBJ2-2|TRBV12-3/TRBV12-4|many|-
TGTGCCAGCAGTTTCAGGGACACCTTTAGCACCGGGGAGCTGTTTTTT
CASSFRDTFSTGELFF
>TRBJ2-2|TRBV29-1|many|TRBD1
TGCAGCGTTGATGCCCAGGGGGCTGGCGGGGAGCTGTTTTTT
CSVDAQGAGGELFF
>TRBJ2-3|TRBV20-1|many|-
TGCAGTGCTCTTGACAGAGCTAGCACAGATACGCAGTATTTT
CSALDRASTDTQYF
>TRBJ2-7|TRBV12-3/TRBV12-4|many|-
TGTGCCAGCAGTCCCTCTACCCCCTACGAGCAGTACTTC
CASSPSTPYEQYF
>TRBJ2-7|TRBV27|many|TRBD2
TGTGCCAGCAGTTTGCGGGAGGTGGGCGACGAGCAGTACTTC
CASSLREVGDEQYF
>TRBJ2-3|TRBV12-3/TRBV12-4|many|TRBD1
TGTGCCAGCAGTTTTCTTTTACAGGGGGGAAGATCAGATACGCAGTATTTT
CASSFLLQGGRSDTQYF
>TRBJ2-1|TRBV7-6|many|-
TGTGCCAGCAGCATCGGGGGATATGAGCAGTTCTTC
CASSIGGYEQFF